One sample yielded the 27 T cell receptor beta chains listed below, sequenced in a study of identical twins. TCRdb passed the 5' RACE reads through MiXCR, listing each CDR3 protein once. The table includes 350,000 to 450,000 distinct CDR3 sequences, approximately 18% detected once. Material: naive T cells sorted from blood. All receptors derive from a man in his fifties in good health.

This clonotype was seen repeatedly, ten times or more. V usage is TRBV7-8 and J usage is TRBJ2-6; 7 bases align to TRBD2. Germline CDR1 is SGHVS and CDR2 is FQNEAQ. J lost 4 bases, V lost 2 bases, and 8 bases had no gene match. CDR3 length equals 17 residues. The CDR3 region has the DNA TGTGCCAGCAGCTTATGGCAGGGAGGGTCCGGGGCCAACGTCCTGACTTTC. The encoded protein is CASSLWQGGSGANVLTF.

This clonotype was found many times. This chain joins TRBV12-3 or TRBV12-4 and TRBJ2-2; possible D gene TRBD1, 5 bases. CDR3 length equals 15 residues. Deletions cut 3 bases from V and 8 bases from J, with 16 bases between. CDR3 region: CASSFVDPGLGELFF. CDR3 coding DNA: TGTGCCAGCAGTTTTGTGGACCCAGGGTTGGGGGAGCTGTTTTTT.

V is TRBV25-1 and J is TRBJ2-7; TRBD1 aligns across 9 bases. Germline assignment: CDR1 MGHDK and CDR2 SYGVNS. V gave up 9 bases and J gave up 2 bases; unmatched junction bases: 14. This CDR3 has 16 residues. CDR3 sequence (DNA): TGTGCCAGTCGTCAAACCGGGACAGGGAGAACCTACGAGCAGTACTTC. Translated, it gives CASRQTGTGRTYEQYF.

The chain carries TRBV7-2 and TRBJ2-7; perhaps TRBD2 as D (5 bases). The V gene's germline CDR1 is SGHTA and CDR2 FQGNSA. V was cut by 7 bases and J by 7 bases, with 14 bases left in between. CDR3 size: 12 residues. The CDR3 bases are TGTGCCAGCACCCAGACGGGGTGGGAGCAGTACTTC. This codes for CASTQTGWEQYF.

The V call is TRBV11-2, the J call TRBJ2-7; a weak D match, TRBD2 (6 bases). CDR3 length equals 14 residues. CDR1 and CDR2 from the germline V gene are SGHAT and FQNNGV. The V gene lost 3 bases and the J gene lost 2 bases, with 11 bases spanning the gap. CDR3: CASSFGTDTYEQYF. The DNA of the CDR3 is TGTGCCAGCAGCTTCGGGACTGACACCTACGAGCAGTACTTC.

Concerning this clonotype: A much more abundant neighbour one base away suggests this may be a read error. Because it lacks the conserved phenylalanine or tryptophan at the end, this CDR3 is likely a read error. The chain joins TRBV12-3 or TRBV12-4 to TRBJ1-3, with TRBD1 identical over 8 bases. Trimming cost V 4 bases and J 7 bases; bases outside gene matches: 9. The CDR3 is 15 residues long. The CDR3 DNA follows: TGTGCCAGCAGTTCGCGACAGGGGAGGGCGAACACCATATATCTT. It specifies CASSSRQGRANTIYL.

This clonotype was seen ten or more times. The chain uses TRBV6-1 and TRBJ2-2; D is unresolved. Germline V lookup: CDR1 MNHNS, CDR2 SASEGT. The CDR3 contains 15 residues. The V end lost 3 bases, the J end lost 1 base, and 9 bases lay between the germline ends. The CDR3 nucleotides read TGTGCCAGCAGTGACAGGTCCCTGAACACCGGGGAGCTGTTTTTT. It yields the protein CASSDRSLNTGELFF.

This clonotype occurred many times. The V and J genes are TRBV10-3 and TRBJ2-1; a possible D gene is TRBD1 (6 bases). This CDR3 contains 13 residues. Germline V gene data show CDR1 as ENHRY and CDR2 as SYGVKD. V was clipped by 6 bases and J by 6 bases, with 12 bases between them. CDR3 residues: CAIRGTGSNEQFF. CDR3 nucleotides: TGTGCCATCAGGGGCACAGGGTCCAATGAGCAGTTCTTC.

This clonotype was observed at least ten times. The chain has TRBV5-1 and TRBJ2-5; 8 nucleotides agree with TRBD2. The V segment lost 6 bases and the J segment 5 bases; nucleotides outside the gene matches: 6. This CDR3 region has 13 residues. Germline V gene lookup returns CDR1 SGHRS and CDR2 YFSETQ. CDR3 coding DNA: TGCGCCAGCACGCCGGGACTAGGGGAGACCCAGTACTTC. Its translation: CASTPGLGETQYF.

Ten or more counts support this clonotype. This chain joins TRBV12-3 or TRBV12-4 and TRBJ2-1; 13 nucleotides agree with TRBD2. Germline trimming cut 6 bases from V and 0 bases from J; bases unmatched to any gene: 2. The CDR3 loop spans 16 amino acids. The CDR3: CASRGLAGYSYNEQFF. The CDR3, as DNA: TGTGCCAGCAGGGGACTAGCGGGGTACTCCTACAATGAGCAGTTCTTC.

This clonotype was recorded a few times. The chain carries TRBV6-2 or TRBV6-3 and TRBJ1-6; D gene ambiguous. The CDR3 consists of 15 residues. Germline loops: CDR1 MNHEY, CDR2 SVGEGT. Trimming removed 2 bases at V and 7 bases at J, with 12 bases between. The CDR3 coding sequence is TGTGCCAGCAGTTACACCGGGGTGTTGAATTCACCCCTCCACTTT. Its translation: CASSYTGVLNSPLHF.

This clonotype is a singleton in its sample. The chain carries TRBV30 and TRBJ2-4; TRBD2 matches at 7 bases. This CDR3 comprises 14 residues. J was trimmed by 6 bases and V by 0 bases; bases with no gene match: 5. The germline V gene encodes CDR1 GTSNPN and CDR2 SVGIG (reference sequence). This chain's CDR3 is CAWSVSGGGNIQYF. The CDR3 DNA reads TGTGCCTGGAGTGTTTCGGGAGGCGGAAACATTCAGTACTTC.

The V call is TRBV18, the J call TRBJ1-1; weak D call: TRBD1 (6 bases). The germline V gene has CDR1 KGHSH and CDR2 LQKENI. CDR3 length: 15 amino acids. The V end was cut by 2 bases, the J end by 4 bases, with 14 bases between. In DNA, the CDR3 is TGTGCCAGCTCACCAAGGACAGTACCTAGCACTGAAGCTTTCTTT. It specifies CASSPRTVPSTEAFF.

This clonotype came up many times. Here the CDR3 DNA reads TGTGCCAGCAGCTCGCCCCTTTGGGGGGCAAGCTCCTACAATGAGCAGTTCTTC. Translated: CASSSPLWGASSYNEQFF. V usage is TRBV7-6 and J usage is TRBJ2-1; D tentatively reads TRBD1 or TRBD2 (6 bases each). With 4 bases removed from V and 0 bases from J, the gap between germline ends came to 19 bases. Germline loops: CDR1 SGHVS, CDR2 FNYEAQ. CDR3 size: 18 residues.

The chain links TRBV5-8 to TRBJ1-2; no firm D call. Trimming took off 0 bases at V and 8 bases at J, with 11 bases between the two ends. CDR3 length equals 13 residues. CDR1 is SGHTS and CDR2 is YDEGEE in the germline V gene. The CDR3 region has the DNA TGTGCCAGCAGCTTGGGTCAGGTGGGAGGCTACACCTTC. Protein product: CASSLGQVGGYTF.

The V call is TRBV6-2 or TRBV6-3, the J call TRBJ2-7; D might be TRBD1 (6 bases). This CDR3 region has 14 residues. The germline CDR1 and CDR2 sequences are MNHEY and SVGEGT. The germline V and J ends were trimmed by 8 bases and 2 bases, with 16 bases remaining between them. CDR3 sequence reads: CASGMAGATYEQYF. DNA for the CDR3: TGTGCCAGCGGGATGGCAGGGGCTACCTACGAGCAGTACTTC.

This clonotype occurred a few times. The chain links TRBV5-1 to TRBJ2-5, with 12 bases lining up with TRBD2. This CDR3 has 17 amino acids. Per the germline V gene, CDR1 is SGHRS and CDR2 is YFSETQ. The ends lost 4 bases at V and 1 base at J; junction bases unmatched: 8. Here the CDR3 DNA reads TGCGCCAGCAGCCCACAACTAGCGGGAGGCTCCCAAGAGACCCAGTACTTC. Its protein is CASSPQLAGGSQETQYF.

The chain employs TRBV10-2 and TRBJ2-5, with D unclear. The CDR3 extends over 11 amino acids. The germline CDR1 and CDR2 sequences are WSHSY and SAAADI. The ends were cut back, 0 bases at V and 5 bases at J, with 1 base in the middle. The CDR3 nucleotides read TGCGCCAGCAGTGAGTCGGAGACCCAGTACTTC. Protein sequence: CASSESETQYF.

This chain joins TRBV27 and TRBJ1-1; weak D call: TRBD1 (6 bases). Germline assignment: CDR1 MNHEY and CDR2 SMNVEV (reference sequence). V was clipped by 2 bases and J by 7 bases, with 14 bases between them. The CDR3 contains 14 residues. CDR3 loop: CASSLTGSVFEAFF. CDR3 bases: TGTGCCAGCAGTTTAACAGGGTCAGTTTTTGAAGCTTTCTTT.

This clonotype showed up just a few times. The V and J genes are TRBV15 and TRBJ1-4, with D unclear. This CDR3 comprises 15 residues. In germline, CDR1 is LNHNV, CDR2 YYDKDF (reference sequence). V was shortened by 0 bases and J by 7 bases, with 12 bases between the two germline ends. CDR3 in amino acids: CATSRDSGGSEKLFF. The CDR3 bases are TGTGCCACCAGCAGAGATTCGGGAGGGAGTGAAAAACTGTTTTTT.

The chain links TRBV15 to TRBJ2-6, with 7 bases that match TRBD1. Germline V CDR1 and CDR2: LNHNV, YYDKDF (reference sequence). The CDR3 is 19 amino acids. Trimming removed 5 bases from V and 0 bases from J; junction bases left unmatched: 13. CDR3 in DNA: TGTGCCACCAGCGTCCTAGGACAGGCTGAACCCTCTGGGGCCAACGTCCTGACTTTC. This codes for CATSVLGQAEPSGANVLTF. The full variable domain, completed using reference TRBV15 and TRBJ2-6, is DAMVIQNPRYQVTQFGKPVTLSCSQTLNHNVMYWYQQKSSQAPKLLFHYYDKDFNNEADTPDNFQSRRPNTSFCFLDIRSPGLGDTAMYLCATSVLGQAEPSGANVLTFGAGSRLTVL.

J is TRBJ2-3 and V is TRBV29-1; weak D call: TRBD2 (6 bases). CDR1 and CDR2 from the germline V gene are SQVTM and ANQGSEA. The CDR3 has 13 residues. V lost 2 bases and J 5 bases, leaving 11 bases between the germline ends. CDR3 region: CSVERGTGDTQYF. CDR3 sequence (DNA): TGCAGCGTTGAACGCGGGACGGGAGATACGCAGTATTTT.

This clonotype was seen many times. The chain's CDR3 is CASSAVWGLVYTEAFF. The CDR3 nucleotides read TGTGCCAGCAGCGCCGTCTGGGGGCTTGTTTACACTGAAGCTTTCTTT. V and J are TRBV5-5 and TRBJ1-1; D is perhaps TRBD1 (6 bases). The CDR3 covers 16 residues. The germline V and J ends were trimmed by 4 bases and 3 bases, with 19 bases remaining between them. In germline, CDR1 is SGHKS, CDR2 YYEKEE (reference sequence).

This chain uses TRBV19 with TRBJ1-5; TRBD1 is a possible D gene (5 bases). V lost 8 bases, J lost 7 bases, and 12 bases lay in between. Germline values: CDR1 LNHDA, CDR2 SQIVND (reference sequence). This CDR3 contains 12 residues. The CDR3 region has the DNA TGTGCCAGTGGAAGGGGTGGACAGCCCCAGCATTTT. Encoded protein: CASGRGGQPQHF.

This clonotype was observed a handful of times. The genes are TRBV9 and TRBJ2-3; TRBD2 aligns across 7 bases. V lost 0 bases to trimming and J lost 4 bases; unmatched junction nucleotides: 2. The CDR3 spans 14 residues. The germline gives CDR1 SGDLS, CDR2 YYNGEE. The CDR3 loop reads CASSVDAGADTQYF. CDR3 coding DNA: TGTGCCAGCAGCGTAGACGCGGGAGCAGATACGCAGTATTTT.

The CDR3 is CSATRIADYGYTF. The CDR3, as DNA: TGCAGTGCTACCAGGATCGCGGACTATGGCTACACCTTC. The J gene is TRBJ1-2, the V gene TRBV20-1, with D hard to call. V was shortened by 4 bases and J by 3 bases, with 12 bases between the two germline ends. Germline V gives CDR1 DFQATT, CDR2 SNEGSKA (reference sequence). The CDR3 contains 13 residues.

The chain uses TRBV20-1 and TRBJ1-5, with a tentative D call TRBD1 (5 bases). Looked up from germline, CDR1 is DFQATT and CDR2 is SNEGSKA (reference sequence). Deletions cut 5 bases from V and 0 bases from J, with 14 bases between. This CDR3 comprises 15 residues. The CDR3 spells CSAPLRGNSNQPQHF. The CDR3 DNA sequence: TGCAGTGCTCCCCTGAGGGGAAATAGCAATCAGCCCCAGCATTTT.